A single sample gave rise to the 24 T cell receptor beta chains below, sequenced in a study of control samples from healthy donors and cancer patients. Only in-frame clones appear in the TCRdb table, and some are missing; sequencing was by immunoSEQ multiplex PCR. The data contain some 150,000 clones, just over 95% of them singletons. What was sequenced was blood. The receptors come from a woman aged 30 to 39 in good health.

The count of this clone is one. The chain employs TRBV30 and TRBJ1-5; D remains ambiguous. From germline, CDR1 is GTSNPN and CDR2 SVGIG (reference sequence). The CDR3 loop spans 13 amino acids. The V end lost 1 base, the J end lost 0 bases, and 4 bases lay between the germline ends. CDR3 in DNA: TGTGCCTGGAGTGCGGATAGCAATCAGCCCCAGCATTTT. Translation: CAWSADSNQPQHF.

This rearrangement joins TRBV28 to TRBJ1-2; D might be TRBD1 (6 bases). V dropped 4 bases and J dropped 7 bases, with 16 bases sitting between them. Per the germline V gene, CDR1 is MDHEN and CDR2 is SYDVKM. This CDR3 is 14 amino acids long. The CDR3 coding sequence is TGTGCCAGCAGTTACCCGTCGGGGGCGCTTGGCTACACCTTC. It codes for CASSYPSGALGYTF.

This rearrangement joins TRBV2 to TRBJ1-1; D is possibly TRBD1 (5 bases). CDR1 is SNHLY and CDR2 is FYNNEI in the germline V gene. Trimming stripped 3 bases from V and 4 bases from J, with 15 bases between. The CDR3 spans 15 residues. CDR3 protein: CASSDDSGLGTEAFF. CDR3 nucleotides: TGTGCCAGCAGTGACGACAGTGGATTGGGCACTGAAGCTTTCTTT.

The V gene is TRBV9, the J gene TRBJ1-3; D gene unclear. This CDR3 spans 16 amino acids. The germline V gene encodes CDR1 SGDLS and CDR2 YYNGEE. Trimming cost V 0 bases and J 0 bases, with 10 bases left between them. The CDR3 bases are TGTGCCAGCAGCGTAGCGGCGAGATCCTCTGGAAACACCATATATTTT. It specifies CASSVAARSSGNTIYF.

The CDR3 protein is CASSQTRREQYF. As DNA, the CDR3 is TGTGCCAGCAGCCAGACCCGACGCGAGCAGTACTTC. The chain links TRBV3-1 (or the pseudogene TRBV3-2) to TRBJ2-7; unclear D gene. The CDR3 has 12 residues. Germline values: CDR1 LGHDT, CDR2 YNNKEL (reference sequence). V was clipped by 3 bases and J by 6 bases, with 9 bases between them.

This rearrangement joins TRBV11-1 to TRBJ2-7; TRBD2 might be the D (5 bases). CDR1 is SGHAT and CDR2 is FQDESV in the germline V gene (reference sequence). This CDR3 has 16 amino acids. The germline V and J ends were trimmed by 8 bases and 4 bases, with 24 bases remaining between them. The DNA for the CDR3 is TGTGCCAGCTCGGACGGACTCTCCAGCGGTCTGTACGAGCAGTACTTC. Residues: CASSDGLSSGLYEQYF.

In nucleotides, the CDR3 is TGTGCCAGCAGCTTAGGAAAGGGCTTCAACACTGAAGCTTTCTTT. This gives the protein CASSLGKGFNTEAFF. The rearrangement links TRBV11-2 to TRBJ1-1, with D uncertain. The CDR3 has 15 residues. The germline V gene encodes CDR1 SGHAT and CDR2 FQNNGV. V was pared by 1 base and J by 2 bases, with 11 bases between.

This clone was recorded only once. For the CDR3, the DNA is TGCGCCAGCAGCCAGACAGGGTGGAATGAGCAGTTCTTC. Its translation is CASSQTGWNEQFF. This chain joins TRBV4-1 and TRBJ2-1; 7 nucleotides line up with TRBD1. This CDR3 contains 13 residues. CDR1 is MGHRA, CDR2 YSYEKL, per germline. After removal of 3 bases from V and 7 bases from J, the junction contained 3 bases not matched to a gene.

The chain recombines TRBV28 with TRBJ2-2; D not resolved. The CDR3 totals 14 residues. Germline lookup yields CDR1 MDHEN and CDR2 SYDVKM. V lost 6 bases, J lost 0 bases, and 8 bases lay in between. The CDR3 here is CASRGLTNTGELFF. Written as DNA, the CDR3 is TGTGCCAGCAGAGGGCTGACGAACACCGGGGAGCTGTTTTTT.

This sequence joins TRBV3-1 (or the pseudogene TRBV3-2) and TRBJ1-5; unclear D gene. The germline CDR1 and CDR2 sequences are LGHDT and YNNKEL (reference sequence). The CDR3 is 14 amino acids. V lost 3 bases and J 4 bases, leaving 10 bases between the germline ends. The chain's CDR3 is CASSQAAQNQPQHF. DNA for the CDR3: TGTGCCAGCAGCCAGGCAGCCCAAAATCAGCCCCAGCATTTT.

The chain has TRBV4-1 and TRBJ1-4; D ambiguous. From germline, CDR1 is MGHRA and CDR2 YSYEKL. Trimming left V 5 bases short and J 4 bases short, with 17 bases between. The CDR3 has 16 amino acids. CDR3 bases: TGCGCCAGCAGCAGGAACTCAGGAACCATTAATGAAAAACTGTTTTTT. The encoded protein is CASSRNSGTINEKLFF.

The rearrangement uses TRBV4-1 and TRBJ2-1, with TRBD2 matching over 7 bases. This CDR3 comprises 16 residues. Germline V gives CDR1 MGHRA, CDR2 YSYEKL. The trim removed 4 bases at V and 5 bases at J, leaving 11 bases unmatched. The CDR3 sequence: CASSPFGGRSNNEQFF. CDR3 DNA sequence: TGCGCCAGCAGCCCCTTCGGCGGGAGATCCAACAATGAGCAGTTCTTC.

The CDR3 bases are TGTGCCAGCAGTGAAGATAACAGGGCCCTCCAGCATTTT. Its translation is CASSEDNRALQHF. The J gene is TRBJ1-5, the V gene TRBV6-1; perhaps TRBD1 as D (6 bases). V gave up 1 base and J gave up 12 bases, with 13 bases separating them. Germline V gene sequence: CDR1 MNHNS, CDR2 SASEGT. The CDR3 is made up of 13 amino acids.

V is TRBV23-1 and J is TRBJ2-5; 8 bases align to TRBD1. TRBV23-1 is an ORF, and what it does is uncertain. The CDR3 consists of 16 residues. The J segment lost 2 bases and the V segment lost 6 bases, leaving 11 bases of the junction unmatched. CDR3 sequence reads: CASSLGNGQGQETQYF. The CDR3 nucleotides are TGCGCCAGCAGCCTAGGGAACGGACAGGGACAAGAGACCCAGTACTTC.

The chain combines TRBV5-1 with TRBJ1-3; D may be TRBD1 (5 bases). Germline CDR1 and CDR2: SGHRS and YFSETQ. V lost 0 bases and J lost 2, with 6 bases in between. This CDR3 is built from 14 residues. The CDR3 bases are TGCGCCAGCAGCTTGGCAGGGACTGGAAACACCATATATTTT. This gives the protein CASSLAGTGNTIYF.

The chain uses TRBV6-4 and TRBJ2-3; 9 positions agree with TRBD1. The CDR3 is made up of 16 amino acids. In germline, CDR1 is MRHNA, CDR2 SNTAGT. V shed 3 bases, J shed 3 bases, and the junction held 7 bases outside the gene matches. CDR3 in amino acids: CASSEGQGGSTDTQYF. In nucleotides, the CDR3 is TGTGCCAGCAGTGAGGGACAGGGAGGAAGTACAGATACGCAGTATTTT.

The chain has TRBV28 and TRBJ1-4; D is undetermined. Germline CDR1 MDHEN, CDR2 SYDVKM. This CDR3 has 12 amino acids. V lost 9 bases and J lost 4, with 9 bases in between. Written as DNA, the CDR3 is TGTGCCAGTCAGGAGATTAATGAAAAACTGTTTTTT. Its protein product is CASQEINEKLFF.

The J gene is TRBJ1-3, the V gene TRBV19; no firm D call. Trimming stripped 3 bases from V and 1 base from J, with 7 bases between. The CDR3 is made up of 14 amino acids. The germline V gene encodes CDR1 LNHDA and CDR2 SQIVND (reference sequence). In nucleotides, the CDR3 is TGTGCCAGTAGTATCAGACAATCTGGAAACACCATATATTTT. Its protein is CASSIRQSGNTIYF.

The rearrangement joins TRBV6-5 to TRBJ1-1, with D possibly being TRBD1 (5 bases). With 11 bases removed from V and 4 bases from J, the gap between germline ends came to 23 bases. Germline lookup yields CDR1 MNHEY and CDR2 SVGAGI. This CDR3 spans 15 amino acids. In DNA, the CDR3 is TGTGCCGTTCATAACCGGGACTATAGGGGCACTGAAGCTTTCTTT. It encodes CAVHNRDYRGTEAFF.

The chain has TRBV6-5 and TRBJ1-2; D ambiguous. V lost 6 bases and J 3 bases, leaving 11 bases between the germline ends. The CDR3 covers 13 residues. Germline V gene lookup returns CDR1 MNHEY and CDR2 SVGAGI. The CDR3 DNA is TGTGCCAGCAGCCCCCCGGGTGACTATGGCTACACCTTC. This encodes CASSPPGDYGYTF.

The chain links TRBV19 to TRBJ1-5, with 7 nucleotides matching TRBD1. V was clipped by 6 bases and J by 7 bases; unmatched bases: 12. From germline, CDR1 is LNHDA and CDR2 SQIVND (reference sequence). CDR3 length: 15 amino acids. The CDR3 DNA reads TGTGCCAGTAGCTTGACAGGGAACCAGGTCCAGCCCCAGCATTTT. It is translated as CASSLTGNQVQPQHF.

CDR3 region: CASSLQTGTDTQYF. The CDR3 DNA reads TGCGCCAGCAGCTTGCAAACGGGGACGGATACGCAGTATTTT. This chain links TRBV5-1 with TRBJ2-3; D possibly uses TRBD1 or TRBD2 (5 bases each). This CDR3 comprises 14 residues. The V end was cut by 1 base, the J end by 6 bases, with 12 bases between. Germline V CDR1 and CDR2: SGHRS, YFSETQ.

This chain connects TRBV12-3 or TRBV12-4 to TRBJ1-2; D gene ambiguous. The V end was cut by 3 bases, the J end by 5 bases, with 10 bases between. This CDR3 region has 13 residues. The CDR3 is CASSFQEYYGYTF. The CDR3 DNA is TGTGCCAGCAGTTTCCAGGAGTATTATGGCTACACCTTC.

Only one count was recorded for this clone. Here the CDR3 reads CASSMFEGANYEQYF. DNA of the CDR3: TGTGCCAGTAGTATGTTCGAGGGGGCGAACTACGAGCAGTACTTC. This chain joins TRBV19 and TRBJ2-7, with TRBD1 identical over 7 bases. The CDR3 spans 15 residues. V trimming: 3 bases; J trimming: 3 bases; junction bases outside the gene matches: 8. Germline V gives CDR1 LNHDA, CDR2 SQIVND (reference sequence).